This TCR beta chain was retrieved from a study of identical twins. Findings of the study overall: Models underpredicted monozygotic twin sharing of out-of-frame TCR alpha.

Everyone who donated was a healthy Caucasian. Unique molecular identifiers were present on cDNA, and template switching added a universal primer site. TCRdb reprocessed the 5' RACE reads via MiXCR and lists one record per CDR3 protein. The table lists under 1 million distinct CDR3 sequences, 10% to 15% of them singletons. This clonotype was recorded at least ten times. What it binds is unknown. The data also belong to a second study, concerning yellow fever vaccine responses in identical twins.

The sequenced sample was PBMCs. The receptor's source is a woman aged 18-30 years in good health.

The CDR3 DNA reads as TGTGCCAGCAGTTTACGGGGCGGATCCCGCACAGATACGCAGTATTTT. It yields the protein CASSLRGGSRTDTQYF. The chain combines TRBV27 with TRBJ2-3; D may correspond to TRBD1 or TRBD2 (5 bases each). Germline CDR1 and CDR2: MNHEY and SMNVEV (reference sequence). The CDR3 spans 16 residues. Trimming cost V 2 bases and J 1 base, with 13 bases left between them.